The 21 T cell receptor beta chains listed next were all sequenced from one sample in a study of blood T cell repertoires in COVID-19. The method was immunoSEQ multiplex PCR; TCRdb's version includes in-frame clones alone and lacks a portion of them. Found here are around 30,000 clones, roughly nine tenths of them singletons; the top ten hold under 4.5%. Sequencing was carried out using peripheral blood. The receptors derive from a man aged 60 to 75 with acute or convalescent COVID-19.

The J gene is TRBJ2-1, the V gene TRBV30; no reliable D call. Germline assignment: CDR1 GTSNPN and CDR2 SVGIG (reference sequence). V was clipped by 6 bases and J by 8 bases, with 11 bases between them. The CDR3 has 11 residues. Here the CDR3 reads CACITRDEQFF. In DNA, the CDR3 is TGTGCCTGCATTACTCGGGATGAGCAGTTCTTC.

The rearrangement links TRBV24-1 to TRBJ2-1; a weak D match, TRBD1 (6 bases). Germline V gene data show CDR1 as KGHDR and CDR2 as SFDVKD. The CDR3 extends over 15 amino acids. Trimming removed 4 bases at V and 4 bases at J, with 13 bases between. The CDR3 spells CATSEGGASYNEQFF. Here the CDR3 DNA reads TGTGCCACCAGTGAAGGGGGAGCTTCGTACAATGAGCAGTTCTTC.

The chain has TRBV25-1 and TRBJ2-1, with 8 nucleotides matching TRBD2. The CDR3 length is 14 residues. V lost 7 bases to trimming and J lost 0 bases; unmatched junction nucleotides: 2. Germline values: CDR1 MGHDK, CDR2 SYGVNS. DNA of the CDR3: TGTGCCAGCAAAGGGACTAGCTCCTACAATGAGCAGTTCTTC. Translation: CASKGTSSYNEQFF.

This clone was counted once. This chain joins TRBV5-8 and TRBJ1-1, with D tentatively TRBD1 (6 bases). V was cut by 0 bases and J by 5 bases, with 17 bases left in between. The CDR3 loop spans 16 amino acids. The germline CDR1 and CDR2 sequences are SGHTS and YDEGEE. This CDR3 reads CASSLDGSGAGTEAFF. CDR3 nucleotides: TGTGCCAGCAGCTTGGATGGGTCAGGGGCAGGGACTGAAGCTTTCTTT. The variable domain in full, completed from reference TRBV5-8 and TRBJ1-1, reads EAGVTQSPTHLIKTRGQQATLRCSPISGHTSVYWYQQALGLGLQFLLWYDEGEERNRGNFPPRFSGRQFPNYSSELNVNALELEDSALYLCASSLDGSGAGTEAFFGQGTRLTVV.

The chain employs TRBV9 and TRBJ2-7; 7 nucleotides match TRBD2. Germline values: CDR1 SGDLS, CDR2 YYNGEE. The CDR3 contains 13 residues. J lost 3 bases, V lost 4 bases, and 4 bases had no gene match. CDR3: CASSFSGGYEQYF. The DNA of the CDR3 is TGTGCCAGCAGCTTCTCGGGGGGCTACGAGCAGTACTTC.

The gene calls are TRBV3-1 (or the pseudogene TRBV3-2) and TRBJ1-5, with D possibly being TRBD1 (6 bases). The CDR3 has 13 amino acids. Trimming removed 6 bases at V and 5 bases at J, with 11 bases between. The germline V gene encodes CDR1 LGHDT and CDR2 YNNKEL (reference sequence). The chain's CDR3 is CASSRDRYQPQHF. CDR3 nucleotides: TGTGCCAGCAGTCGAGACAGGTATCAGCCCCAGCATTTT.

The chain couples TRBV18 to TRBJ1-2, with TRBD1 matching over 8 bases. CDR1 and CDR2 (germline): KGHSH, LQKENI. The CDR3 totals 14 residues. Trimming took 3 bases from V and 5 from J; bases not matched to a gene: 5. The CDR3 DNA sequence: TGTGCCAGCTCACCTGAAACAGGGGGGTATGGCTACACCTTC. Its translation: CASSPETGGYGYTF.

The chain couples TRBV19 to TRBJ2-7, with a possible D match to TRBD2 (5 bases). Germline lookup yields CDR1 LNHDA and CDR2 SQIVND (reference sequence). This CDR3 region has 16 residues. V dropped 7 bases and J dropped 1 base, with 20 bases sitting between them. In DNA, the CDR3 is TGTGCCAGTACCAAGGATCGGGGAGATTCTTCCTACGAGCAGTACTTC. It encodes CASTKDRGDSSYEQYF.

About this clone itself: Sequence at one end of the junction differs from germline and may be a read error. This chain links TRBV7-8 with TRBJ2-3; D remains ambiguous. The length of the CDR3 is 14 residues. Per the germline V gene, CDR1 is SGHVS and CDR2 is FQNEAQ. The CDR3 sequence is CASSLRYSRDTQYF. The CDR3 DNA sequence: TGTGCCAGCAGCTTAAGGTACAGCAGAGATACGCAGTATTTT.

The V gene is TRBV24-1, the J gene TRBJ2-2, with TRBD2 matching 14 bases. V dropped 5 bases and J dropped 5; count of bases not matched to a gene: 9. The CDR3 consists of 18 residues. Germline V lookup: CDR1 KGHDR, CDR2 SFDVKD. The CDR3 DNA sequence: TGTGCCACCAGTGCCCCTGGACTAGCGGGGGGAAGGACCGGGGAGCTGTTTTTT. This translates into CATSAPGLAGGRTGELFF.

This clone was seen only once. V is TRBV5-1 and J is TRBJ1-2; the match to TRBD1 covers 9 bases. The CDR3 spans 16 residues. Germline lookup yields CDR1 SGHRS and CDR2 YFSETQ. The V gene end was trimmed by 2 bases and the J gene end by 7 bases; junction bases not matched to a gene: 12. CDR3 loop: CASSFGVSGQGFGYTF. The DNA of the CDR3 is TGCGCCAGCAGCTTCGGTGTTTCGGGACAGGGTTTTGGCTACACCTTC. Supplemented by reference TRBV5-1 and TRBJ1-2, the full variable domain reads KAGVTQTPRYLIKTRGQQVTLSCSPISGHRSVSWYQQTPGQGLQFLFEYFSETQRNKGNFPGRFSGRQFSNSRSEMNVSTLELGDSALYLCASSFGVSGQGFGYTFGSGTRLTVV.

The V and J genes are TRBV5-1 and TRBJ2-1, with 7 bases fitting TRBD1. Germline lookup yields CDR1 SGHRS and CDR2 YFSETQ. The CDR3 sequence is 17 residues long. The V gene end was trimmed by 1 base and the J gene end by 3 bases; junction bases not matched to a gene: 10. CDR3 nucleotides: TGCGCCAGCAGCTTGAACCGACAGGGTAGGAACTACAATGAGCAGTTCTTC. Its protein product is CASSLNRQGRNYNEQFF.

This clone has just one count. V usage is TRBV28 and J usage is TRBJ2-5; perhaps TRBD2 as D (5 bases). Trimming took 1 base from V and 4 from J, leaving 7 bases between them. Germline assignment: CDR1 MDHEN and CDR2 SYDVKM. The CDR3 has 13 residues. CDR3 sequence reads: CASSLLGRETQYF. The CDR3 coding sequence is TGTGCCAGCAGTTTATTGGGGAGAGAGACCCAGTACTTC.

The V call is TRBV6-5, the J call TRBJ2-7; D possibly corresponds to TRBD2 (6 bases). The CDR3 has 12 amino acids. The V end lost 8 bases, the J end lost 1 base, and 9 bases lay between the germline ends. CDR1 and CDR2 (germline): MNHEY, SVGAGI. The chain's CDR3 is CASGGASYEQYV. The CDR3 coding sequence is TGTGCCAGCGGCGGGGCTTCCTACGAGCAGTACGTC.

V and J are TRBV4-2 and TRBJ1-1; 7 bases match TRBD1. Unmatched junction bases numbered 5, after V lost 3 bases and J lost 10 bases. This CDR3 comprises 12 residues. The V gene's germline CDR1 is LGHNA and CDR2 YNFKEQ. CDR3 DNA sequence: TGTGCCAGCAGCCAGAGCAGGGGGAGAGCTTTCTTT. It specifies CASSQSRGRAFF.

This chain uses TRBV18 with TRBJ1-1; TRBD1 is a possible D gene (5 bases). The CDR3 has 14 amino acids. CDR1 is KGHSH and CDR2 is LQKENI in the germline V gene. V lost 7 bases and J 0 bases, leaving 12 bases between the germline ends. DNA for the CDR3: TGTGCCAGCTTTACCCAGGGAATGAACACTGAAGCTTTCTTT. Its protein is CASFTQGMNTEAFF. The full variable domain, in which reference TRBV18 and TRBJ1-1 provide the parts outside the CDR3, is NAGVMQNPRHLVRRRGQEARLRCSPMKGHSHVYWYRQLPEEGLKFMVYLQKENIIDESGMPKERFSAEFPKEGPSILRIQQVVRGDSAAYFCASFTQGMNTEAFFGQGTRLTVV.

CDR3 in DNA: TGTGCCAGCAGTTTATCGCCCGTCAGGGGGGAGACCCAGTACTTC. This encodes CASSLSPVRGETQYF. This chain connects TRBV28 to TRBJ2-5; 7 bases are a match to TRBD1. The CDR3 is 15 amino acids. V shed 1 base and J 5 bases; nucleotides not matched to a gene: 7. Germline CDR1 and CDR2: MDHEN and SYDVKM.

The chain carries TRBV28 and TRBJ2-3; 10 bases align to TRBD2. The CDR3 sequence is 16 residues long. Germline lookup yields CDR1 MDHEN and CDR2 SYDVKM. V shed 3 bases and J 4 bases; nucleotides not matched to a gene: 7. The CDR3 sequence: CASSFGLAEGADTQYF. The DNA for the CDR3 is TGTGCCAGCAGTTTCGGACTAGCGGAGGGAGCAGATACGCAGTATTTT.

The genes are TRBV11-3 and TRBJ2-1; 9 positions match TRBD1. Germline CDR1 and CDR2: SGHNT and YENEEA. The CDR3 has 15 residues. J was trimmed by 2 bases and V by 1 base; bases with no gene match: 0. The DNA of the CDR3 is TGTGCCAGCAGCTTAGGACAGGGGGCCTACAATGAGCAGTTCTTC. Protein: CASSLGQGAYNEQFF.

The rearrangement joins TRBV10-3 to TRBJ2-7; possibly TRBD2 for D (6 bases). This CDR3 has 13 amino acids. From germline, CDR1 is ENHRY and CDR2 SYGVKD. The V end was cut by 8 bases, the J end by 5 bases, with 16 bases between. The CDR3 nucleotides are TGTGCCATCGACCCAACGGGAGTCCACGAGCAGTACTTC. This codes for CAIDPTGVHEQYF.

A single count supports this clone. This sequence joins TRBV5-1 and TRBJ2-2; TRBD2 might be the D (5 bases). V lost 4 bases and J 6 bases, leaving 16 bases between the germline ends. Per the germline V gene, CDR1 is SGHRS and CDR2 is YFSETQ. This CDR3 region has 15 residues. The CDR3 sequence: CASSAENVRAGELFF. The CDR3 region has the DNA TGCGCCAGCAGCGCTGAGAATGTGAGGGCCGGGGAGCTGTTTTTT.